This T cell receptor beta chain was sequenced for a study of shared clonotypes between healthy human individuals. This clone was found once. At deep level, the assay was performed. The authors distributed each subset's genomic DNA evenly over several immunoSEQ plates. Generated by immunoSEQ multiplex PCR, the TCRdb table keeps only in-frame clones and is missing some. Seen here are 190,000 or so clones, 65% to 70% observed once, and the top ten hold roughly 10%. The CDR3 runs to 18 residues. Trimming removed 7 bases from V and 2 bases from J; junction bases left unmatched: 18. The germline V gene has CDR1 MRHNA and CDR2 SNTAGT. Naive CD4+ cells were CD45RA-selected; the remaining cells were memory.

This chain connects TRBV6-4 to TRBJ2-5; 8 bases fit TRBD2. The sample taken for sequencing was memory CD4+ T cells sorted from blood. Documented subset: CD45RA-negative fraction. The receptor comes from a man aged 30 to 45 in good health. CDR3 coding DNA: TGTGCCAGCATGGGTAGCGGGATTGATAGCGGACGACAAGAGACCCAGTACTTC. Amino acid sequence: CASMGSGIDSGRQETQYF.